These 22 T cell receptor beta chains came from one sample sequenced in a study of PD-L1 blockade in urothelial cancer. TCRdb's copy holds only in-frame clones and misses some; the assay was immunoSEQ multiplex PCR. The table shows around 120,000 clones, with approximately 90% occurring only once. Time point noted: peripheral blood 6 weeks after treatment start. This sample comprised PBMCs, obtained around atezolizumab (anti-PD-L1) treatment. The receptors come from a man in his fifties or sixties with urothelial cancer.

This chain uses TRBV29-1 with TRBJ2-1; 10 bases match TRBD1. Germline V gives CDR1 SQVTM, CDR2 ANQGSEA. The CDR3 covers 13 residues. CDR3 sequence: CRFLTGGENEQFF. The CDR3 DNA follows: TGCAGGTTCTTGACAGGGGGCGAAAATGAGCAGTTCTTC.

This clone was counted a few times. The chain carries TRBV2 and TRBJ2-7; no reliable D call. CDR1 SNHLY and CDR2 FYNNEI come from the germline V gene. The CDR3 runs 14 residues. V lost 3 bases and J 6 bases, leaving 15 bases between the germline ends. The CDR3 bases are TGTGCCAGCAGTGATTCCGTCCTCGTGGCCGAGCAGTACTTC. Translating gives CASSDSVLVAEQYF.

The chain joins TRBV19 to TRBJ2-5, with D possibly being TRBD1 (5 bases). Germline V gene data show CDR1 as LNHDA and CDR2 as SQIVND (reference sequence). V lost 5 bases and J 1 base, leaving 11 bases between the germline ends. CDR3 length equals 14 residues. CDR3 DNA: TGTGCCAGTAGTGTACTGACAGCCCAAGAGACCCAGTACTTC. It yields the protein CASSVLTAQETQYF.

CDR3 sequence: CASSPSSGTGGNYGYTF. The CDR3 coding sequence is TGTGCCAGTAGTCCCTCGTCCGGGACAGGGGGAAACTATGGCTACACCTTC. The chain joins TRBV19 to TRBJ1-2; 11 bases match TRBD1. CDR3 length: 17 residues. Germline CDR1 is LNHDA and CDR2 is SQIVND (reference sequence). V lost 5 bases, J lost 2 bases, and 10 bases stayed unmatched.

This chain uses TRBV5-8 with TRBJ2-3, with 8 nucleotides matching TRBD1. CDR3 length: 14 residues. Germline V gene data show CDR1 as SGHTS and CDR2 as YDEGEE. J lost 6 bases, V lost 4 bases, and 7 bases had no gene match. Here the CDR3 DNA reads TGTGCCAGCAGCCCGCGGACAGGGATGGATACGCAGTATTTT. Translation gives CASSPRTGMDTQYF.

The V call is TRBV2, the J call TRBJ2-7; weak D call: TRBD2 (6 bases). The CDR3 is 16 residues long. V was clipped by 0 bases and J by 0 bases, with 12 bases between them. Per germline, CDR1 SNHLY and CDR2 FYNNEI. CDR3 loop: CASSEAPSESSYEQYF. In DNA form, the CDR3 reads TGTGCCAGCAGTGAAGCGCCTAGCGAGAGCTCCTACGAGCAGTACTTC.

This clone was detected only once. This sequence joins TRBV5-1 and TRBJ1-3, with D perhaps matching TRBD1 (5 bases). The V and J ends lost 1 base and 1 base respectively, with 9 bases between them. Germline V lookup: CDR1 SGHRS, CDR2 YFSETQ. The CDR3 consists of 15 residues. In nucleotides, the CDR3 is TGCGCCAGCAGCTTGCAGGGATATTCTGGAAACACCATATATTTT. Translation gives CASSLQGYSGNTIYF.

The rearrangement uses TRBV5-4 and TRBJ1-2; 12 positions agree with TRBD1. The V segment lost 3 bases and the J segment 7 bases; nucleotides outside the gene matches: 10. The CDR3 sequence is 16 residues long. From germline, CDR1 is SGHNT and CDR2 YYREEE (reference sequence). The CDR3 sequence: CASSSTPGQGAGGYTF. CDR3 sequence (DNA): TGTGCCAGCAGCTCAACTCCGGGACAGGGGGCGGGTGGCTACACCTTC.

This rearrangement joins TRBV19 to TRBJ2-1; TRBD2 agrees at 10 bases. CDR1 LNHDA and CDR2 SQIVND come from the germline V gene (reference sequence). The CDR3 length is 15 residues. Trimming at V came to 7 bases and at J to 3 bases, leaving 6 bases not matched to a gene. Here the CDR3 reads CASNPGLAIYNEQFF. The CDR3 DNA reads as TGTGCCAGTAACCCGGGACTAGCGATCTACAATGAGCAGTTCTTC. The full variable domain, its missing parts supplied by reference TRBV19 and TRBJ2-1, is DGGITQSPKYLFRKEGQNVTLSCEQNLNHDAMYWYRQDPGQGLRLIYYSQIVNDFQKGDIAEGYSVSREKKESFPLTVTSAQKNPTAFYLCASNPGLAIYNEQFFGPGTRLTVL.

The chain is built from TRBV2 and TRBJ1-1; D may be TRBD1 (5 bases). Trimming took 7 bases from V and 7 from J, leaving 25 bases between them. Germline CDR1 reads SNHLY; CDR2 reads FYNNEI. The CDR3 runs 16 residues. The CDR3 loop is CASTQGAVYNRFEAFF. Here the CDR3 DNA reads TGTGCCAGCACTCAGGGCGCCGTCTATAATCGATTTGAAGCTTTCTTT.

This chain connects TRBV18 to TRBJ2-2; 7 bases line up with TRBD2. The germline V gene encodes CDR1 KGHSH and CDR2 LQKENI. With V trimmed by 1 base and J by 2 bases, 4 bases remained unmatched. The CDR3 length is 16 residues. CDR3 in amino acids: CASSPRSGTNTGELFF. The CDR3 nucleotides read TGTGCCAGCTCACCACGAAGCGGGACCAACACCGGGGAGCTGTTTTTT.

The chain carries TRBV18 and TRBJ1-2, with 7 bases lining up with TRBD1. The CDR3 is 15 residues long. Germline-derived CDR1 and CDR2 are KGHSH and LQKENI. The trim removed 2 bases at V and 2 bases at J, leaving 5 bases unmatched. The CDR3 is CASSPETGSNYGYTF. The CDR3 DNA sequence: TGTGCCAGCTCACCAGAGACAGGGTCGAACTATGGCTACACCTTC.

The gene calls are TRBV7-8 and TRBJ1-5, with 8 bases that match TRBD1. J lost 2 bases, V lost 6 bases, and 6 bases had no gene match. This CDR3 is 15 amino acids long. Per germline, CDR1 SGHVS and CDR2 FQNEAQ. The CDR3 loop reads CASRLDREGNQPQHF. Here the CDR3 DNA reads TGTGCCAGCAGACTGGACAGGGAGGGCAATCAGCCCCAGCATTTT.

The CDR3 nucleotides read TGTGCCAGCAGTGAATCCGGGAGCTGGGGCAATGAGCAGTTCTTC. Protein: CASSESGSWGNEQFF. This chain links TRBV25-1 with TRBJ2-1; TRBD2 is a possible D gene (6 bases). The CDR3 spans 15 residues. The germline V gene encodes CDR1 MGHDK and CDR2 SYGVNS. V was clipped by 1 base and J by 6 bases, with 13 bases between them. Using reference TRBV25-1 and TRBJ2-1 for the parts outside the CDR3, the full variable domain is EADIYQTPRYLVIGTGKKITLECSQTMGHDKMYWYQQDPGMELHLIHYSYGVNSTEKGDLSSESTVSRIRTEHFPLTLESARPSHTSQYLCASSESGSWGNEQFFGPGTRLTVL.

The chain employs TRBV6-1 and TRBJ2-3, with 10 nucleotides matching TRBD1. V was clipped by 2 bases and J by 3 bases; unmatched bases: 2. Looked up from germline, CDR1 is MNHNS and CDR2 is SASEGT. CDR3 size: 15 residues. CDR3 amino acids: CASSEWDRGTDTQYF. The CDR3 DNA follows: TGTGCCAGCAGTGAATGGGACAGGGGTACAGATACGCAGTATTTT.

This sequence joins TRBV10-3 and TRBJ2-1, with 7 nucleotides matching TRBD2. The V segment lost 0 bases and the J segment 2 bases; nucleotides outside the gene matches: 4. This CDR3 contains 16 residues. CDR1 and CDR2 (germline): ENHRY, SYGVKD. CDR3 loop: CAISESDGGTYNEQFF. CDR3 nucleotides: TGTGCCATCAGTGAGTCGGACGGGGGGACCTACAATGAGCAGTTCTTC.

This chain links TRBV9 with TRBJ2-3; 11 nucleotides align to TRBD1. The CDR3 is 15 residues long. Germline V gives CDR1 SGDLS, CDR2 YYNGEE. With V trimmed by 3 bases and J by 7 bases, 7 bases remained unmatched. The chain's CDR3 is CASSGTGGPLNTQYF. In DNA, the CDR3 is TGTGCCAGCAGCGGGACAGGGGGCCCGCTTAATACGCAGTATTTT.

This rearrangement joins TRBV27 to TRBJ1-2, with D possibly matching TRBD1 (5 bases). Germline CDR1 reads MNHEY; CDR2 reads SMNVEV (reference sequence). CDR3 size: 15 residues. Trimming took off 8 bases at V and 0 bases at J, with 16 bases between the two ends. CDR3 sequence: CASAPLGTTNYGYTF. The CDR3 bases are TGTGCCAGCGCACCCTTGGGGACTACTAACTATGGCTACACCTTC.

The chain couples TRBV5-6 to TRBJ2-3; weak D call: TRBD1 (9 bases). Trimming shortened V by 0 bases and J by 1 base, and 15 bases separated the two germline ends. CDR1 is SGHDT, CDR2 YYEEEE, per germline. This CDR3 region has 17 residues. The CDR3 region has the DNA TGTGCCAGCAGCTTGGCGGGACAGGGACTAGGCACAGATACGCAGTATTTT. Its protein product is CASSLAGQGLGTDTQYF. The full variable domain, rest sourced from reference TRBV5-6 and TRBJ2-3, is DAGVTQSPTHLIKTRGQQVTLRCSPKSGHDTVSWYQQALGQGPQFIFQYYEEEERQRGNFPDRFSGHQFPNYSSELNVNALLLGDSALYLCASSLAGQGLGTDTQYFGPGTRLTVL.

The V gene is TRBV19, the J gene TRBJ2-6; 7 nucleotides align to TRBD1. Germline V CDR1 and CDR2: LNHDA, SQIVND (reference sequence). The junction had 10 bases not matched to a gene; V was cut back by 2 bases and J by 0 bases. This CDR3 spans 19 amino acids. The CDR3: CASSIKGAGGLSGANVLTF. CDR3 sequence (DNA): TGTGCCAGTAGTATAAAGGGCGCAGGGGGTCTCTCTGGGGCCAACGTCCTGACTTTC.

The chain joins TRBV9 to TRBJ2-5; 11 bases match TRBD2. The CDR3 is 16 residues long. The V gene's germline CDR1 is SGDLS and CDR2 YYNGEE. V was clipped by 3 bases and J by 1 base; unmatched bases: 5. The CDR3 is CASSAPLAGVQETQYF. The CDR3 coding sequence is TGTGCCAGCAGCGCACCACTAGCGGGAGTCCAAGAGACCCAGTACTTC.

The chain couples TRBV10-2 to TRBJ2-3, with D unclear. Looked up from germline, CDR1 is WSHSY and CDR2 is SAAADI. This CDR3 region has 16 residues. Trimming took 4 bases from V and 2 from J, leaving 16 bases between them. The CDR3 coding sequence is TGCGCCAGCAGTGGGGCCCTGGCCACCGACACAGATACGCAGTATTTT. It yields the protein CASSGALATDTDTQYF.